This TCR beta chain originates from a study of blood T cell repertoires in COVID-19. This table comes from immunoSEQ multiplex PCR, and its TCRdb copy is limited to in-frame clones, with some not included. The sample lists about 120,000 clones; over 75% were seen once. This clonotype was sampled from a man older than 75 with acute or convalescent COVID-19. The material sequenced was peripheral blood.

The CDR3 protein is CASSPYRETEAFF. The CDR3 DNA is TGTGCCAGCTCACCCTACAGGGAAACTGAAGCTTTCTTT. The chain recombines TRBV18 with TRBJ1-1; TRBD1 is a possible D gene (6 bases). The V gene lost 3 bases and the J gene lost 5 bases, with 10 bases spanning the gap. The CDR3 consists of 13 residues. Germline assignment: CDR1 KGHSH and CDR2 LQKENI.